The rows below give T cell receptor beta chains drawn from one sample of a study of T cell responses to AZD1222 COVID-19 vaccine. TCRdb keeps only in-frame clones here, not all; method: immunoSEQ multiplex PCR. Among 90,000 to 150,000 clones, roughly nine tenths were seen once, and the ten largest hold roughly 5%. Material: peripheral blood, obtained on day 0 of AZD1222 vaccination. The receptor set was obtained from an adult in good health. CDR3s include the opening cysteine and the closing phenylalanine or tryptophan. D genes are given only for firm matches. Not all rows give a size; the values are once, few, many and, for expanded clones, a class.

size	D	J	V	DNA	CDR3
NA	NA	TRBJ1-5	TRBV2	TGTGCCAGCAGGGTGGGGGCAGGACAGCCCCAGCATTTT	CASRVGAGQPQHF
once	NA	TRBJ2-5	TRBV12-3/TRBV12-4	TGTGCCAGCAGGGGAACAGGTCAAGAGACCCAGTACTTC	CASRGTGQETQYF
NA	TRBD1	TRBJ2-7	TRBV5-6	TGTGCCAGCAGCACGGGACAGGGGAGATACGAGCAGTACTTC	CASSTGQGRYEQYF
NA	TRBD2	TRBJ2-1	TRBV6-5	TGTGCCAGCAGTTCCCGGGGACTAGCGGGAGATGAGCAGTTCTTC	CASSSRGLAGDEQFF
NA	TRBD1	TRBJ1-5	TRBV12-5	TGTGCTAGTGGGAGGGGGCTCGGCGATCAGCCCCAGCATTTT	CASGRGLGDQPQHF
NA	TRBD2	TRBJ2-5	TRBV7-9	TGTGCCAGCAGCTTATGGGAGGGCGGAGAGACCCAGTACTTC	CASSLWEGGETQYF
NA	NA	TRBJ2-2	TRBV10-1	TGCGCCAGCAGTGAGTCCTACCCCTTGGGCGGGGAGCTGTTTTTT	CASSESYPLGGELFF
NA	NA	TRBJ2-3	TRBV4-2	TGTGCCAGCAGCCCCGACCCAGATACGCAGTATTTT	CASSPDPDTQYF
NA	TRBD1	TRBJ1-5	TRBV19	TGTGCCAGTAGTATAGTCGCAGGGGGCAGTCAGCCCCAGCATTTT	CASSIVAGGSQPQHF
NA	NA	TRBJ2-2	TRBV10-1	TGCGCCAGCAGTAAAACCACCTCCGGGGAGCTGTTTTTT	CASSKTTSGELFF
NA	NA	TRBJ2-7	TRBV6-1	TGTGCCAGCAGTGAGGGGTTCACAAGCTCCTACGAGCAGTACTTC	CASSEGFTSSYEQYF
NA	NA	TRBJ1-1	TRBV12-5	TGTGCTAGTGGTTTGGTAAGCGCTGAAGCTTTCTTT	CASGLVSAEAFF
once	NA	TRBJ1-2	TRBV6-5	TGTGCCAGCAGGACGGACAGTGGGGATGGCTACACCTTC	CASRTDSGDGYTF